Following are 24 T cell receptor beta chains from one sample sequenced in a study of T cells in localized non-small cell lung cancer. Some clones are missing from TCRdb's copy, which holds only in-frame ones; the method was immunoSEQ multiplex PCR. This table has some 130,000 clones, approximately 88% appearing once. The sample here was peripheral blood, taken before any cancer treatment. Every receptor here comes from a female donor over 55 with stage I lung adenocarcinoma.

The chain couples TRBV5-1 to TRBJ1-1; D may be TRBD1 (6 bases). Germline V gene lookup returns CDR1 SGHRS and CDR2 YFSETQ. Trimming took 1 base from V and 3 from J, leaving 16 bases between them. The CDR3 is 16 amino acids. The CDR3 loop is CASSLWTWGQYTEAFF. Written as DNA, the CDR3 is TGCGCCAGCAGCTTGTGGACGTGGGGGCAGTACACTGAAGCTTTCTTT.

This chain links TRBV5-4 with TRBJ1-2; D not certain. V was shortened by 3 bases and J by 5 bases, with 8 bases between the two germline ends. This CDR3 region has 12 residues. Germline V gene lookup returns CDR1 SGHNT and CDR2 YYREEE (reference sequence). CDR3 sequence (DNA): TGTGCCAGCAGCTCTAGAGGGTATGGCTACACCTTC. It yields the protein CASSSRGYGYTF. Supplemented by reference TRBV5-4 and TRBJ1-2, the full variable domain reads ETGVTQSPTHLIKTRGQQVTLRCSSQSGHNTVSWYQQALGQGPQFIFQYYREEENGRGNFPPRFSGLQFPNYSSELNVNALELDDSALYLCASSSRGYGYTFGSGTRLTVV.

This clone came up once. The chain is built from TRBV27 and TRBJ1-2; 9 bases are shared with TRBD1. The germline V gene encodes CDR1 MNHEY and CDR2 SMNVEV (reference sequence). This CDR3 is built from 14 residues. V was pared by 4 bases and J by 2 bases, with 2 bases of the junction left unmatched. The DNA for the CDR3 is TGTGCCAGCAGTTATGGACAGGGGAACTATGGCTACACCTTC. Its protein product is CASSYGQGNYGYTF.

CDR3 bases: TGTGCCAGCAGCTTTACTGGGCCTGGGGCCAACGTCCTGACTTTC. Translating gives CASSFTGPGANVLTF. The chain has TRBV7-3 and TRBJ2-6, with no clear D. In germline, CDR1 is SGHTA, CDR2 FQGTGA. The CDR3 is made up of 15 amino acids. V lost 3 bases to trimming and J lost 2 bases, with 8 bases between them.

The chain employs TRBV5-1 and TRBJ2-3; either TRBD1 or TRBD2 may supply D (5 bases each). Germline CDR1 SGHRS, CDR2 YFSETQ. The V gene lost 1 base and the J gene lost 1 base, with 10 bases spanning the gap. The length of the CDR3 is 15 residues. CDR3 sequence: CASSLKQGRTDTQYF. The CDR3 coding sequence is TGCGCCAGCAGCTTGAAGCAGGGACGCACAGATACGCAGTATTTT.

The chain links TRBV9 to TRBJ2-1; D gene uncertain. V lost 3 bases, J lost 0 bases, and 4 bases lay in between. Germline V gene data show CDR1 as SGDLS and CDR2 as YYNGEE. This CDR3 contains 13 residues. CDR3 protein: CASSALSYNEQFF. In DNA, the CDR3 is TGTGCCAGCAGCGCGCTCTCCTACAATGAGCAGTTCTTC.

The chain employs TRBV7-6 and TRBJ2-7; D may correspond to TRBD1 or TRBD2 (5 bases each). CDR1 and CDR2 from the germline V gene are SGHVS and FNYEAQ. CDR3 size: 16 residues. V lost 0 bases and J lost 1, with 13 bases in between. The CDR3 protein is CASSLAPRDGSYEQYF. In DNA, the CDR3 is TGTGCCAGCAGCTTAGCGCCCAGGGACGGATCCTACGAGCAGTACTTC.

The rearrangement links TRBV9 to TRBJ2-7; 9 bases map to TRBD2. With 0 bases clipped from V and 2 bases from J, the junction kept 3 bases outside the gene matches. The CDR3 loop spans 15 amino acids. Germline V gene lookup returns CDR1 SGDLS and CDR2 YYNGEE. CDR3 sequence reads: CASSVASGRTYEQYF. The CDR3, as DNA: TGTGCCAGCAGCGTAGCCAGCGGGAGGACCTACGAGCAGTACTTC.

V usage is TRBV5-1 and J usage is TRBJ1-1; TRBD1 is a possible D gene (5 bases). With 4 bases removed from V and 0 bases from J, the gap between germline ends came to 10 bases. There are 14 residues in the CDR3. Germline CDR1 reads SGHRS; CDR2 reads YFSETQ. The CDR3 DNA reads TGCGCCAGCAGCACTGGGACGTTGAACACTGAAGCTTTCTTT. Its protein product is CASSTGTLNTEAFF.

The chain has TRBV19 and TRBJ1-2; perhaps TRBD1 as D (6 bases). The CDR3 sequence is 15 residues long. Germline V gene sequence: CDR1 LNHDA, CDR2 SQIVND (reference sequence). V lost 4 bases, J lost 6 bases, and 18 bases lay in between. In DNA, the CDR3 is TGTGCCAGTAGTAGGGGCCCGGGGGCGCCGGATGGCTACACCTTC. This sequence encodes CASSRGPGAPDGYTF.

J is TRBJ1-1 and V is TRBV6-1; possible D gene TRBD1, 5 bases. The CDR3 totals 13 residues. V dropped 8 bases and J dropped 8 bases, with 18 bases sitting between them. Germline CDR1 reads MNHNS; CDR2 reads SASEGT. CDR3 bases: TGTGCCAGCGAGGGGCAGGCGGGGATGGAAGCTTTCTTT. Amino acid sequence: CASEGQAGMEAFF.

This clone was found a few times. The chain has TRBV27 and TRBJ1-1; no firm D call. The germline gives CDR1 MNHEY, CDR2 SMNVEV (reference sequence). V lost 5 bases, J lost 2 bases, and 15 bases lay in between. The CDR3 length is 15 residues. Here the CDR3 DNA reads TGTGCCAGCAGTAAGTGGGATGGCGGTAACACTGAAGCTTTCTTT. It encodes CASSKWDGGNTEAFF.

The chain links TRBV7-3 to TRBJ2-1; 10 bases map to TRBD2. Trimming cost V 4 bases and J 6 bases; bases outside gene matches: 6. Germline loops: CDR1 SGHTA, CDR2 FQGTGA. The length of the CDR3 is 15 residues. This CDR3 is CASSSAGGPTNEQFF. CDR3 bases: TGTGCCAGCAGCTCAGCGGGAGGGCCCACCAATGAGCAGTTCTTC.

The chain has TRBV27 and TRBJ1-4; a possible D gene is TRBD1 (6 bases). The V gene lost 5 bases and the J gene lost 2 bases, with 21 bases spanning the gap. The length of the CDR3 is 18 residues. The germline CDR1 and CDR2 sequences are MNHEY and SMNVEV (reference sequence). CDR3 sequence reads: CASSGGLFGGRTNEKLFF. The CDR3 DNA reads as TGTGCCAGCAGTGGCGGCCTGTTCGGGGGGCGGACTAATGAAAAACTGTTTTTT.

This clone appeared a single time. V is TRBV5-8 and J is TRBJ2-5, with D possibly called TRBD1 or TRBD2 (5 bases each). The V gene's germline CDR1 is SGHTS and CDR2 YDEGEE. CDR3 size: 15 residues. The germline V and J ends were trimmed by 6 bases and 5 bases, with 20 bases remaining between them. The CDR3 coding sequence is TGTGCCAGCACCCAAGGGGCAGGACGGAGGGAGACCCAGTACTTC. Amino acids: CASTQGAGRRETQYF.

The chain links TRBV7-3 to TRBJ2-1, with TRBD2 identical over 9 bases. This CDR3 region has 13 residues. Looked up from germline, CDR1 is SGHTA and CDR2 is FQGTGA. The junction had 2 bases not matched to a gene; V was cut back by 6 bases and J by 5 bases. The CDR3 spells CASSWTSDNEQFF. The CDR3 DNA is TGTGCCAGCAGTTGGACTAGCGACAATGAGCAGTTCTTC.

The chain recombines TRBV19 with TRBJ2-1; D is possibly TRBD1 or TRBD2 (5 bases each). Germline V lookup: CDR1 LNHDA, CDR2 SQIVND (reference sequence). The CDR3 has 13 amino acids. V lost 11 bases and J 2 bases, leaving 13 bases between the germline ends. The CDR3 DNA sequence: TGTGCCCCCCGGGACCGAGCCTACAATGAGCAGTTCTTC. Amino acid sequence: CAPRDRAYNEQFF.

The chain recombines TRBV18 with TRBJ1-3, with 9 bases that match TRBD1. Germline V gene lookup returns CDR1 KGHSH and CDR2 LQKENI. After removal of 4 bases from V and 0 bases from J, the junction contained 4 bases not matched to a gene. The CDR3 contains 16 residues. For the CDR3, the DNA is TGTGCCAGCTCACAAGGGACAGGGAACTCTGGAAACACCATATATTTT. This codes for CASSQGTGNSGNTIYF.

The chain employs TRBV5-6 and TRBJ1-2; D gene unclear. Trimming removed 6 bases at V and 5 bases at J, with 20 bases between. This CDR3 contains 15 residues. Germline assignment: CDR1 SGHDT and CDR2 YYEEEE. Here the CDR3 DNA reads TGTGCCAGCATCGAGACCAGGTCTCTCCGGTATGGCTACACCTTC. The encoded protein is CASIETRSLRYGYTF.

This clone has only a few counts. The chain employs TRBV10-3 and TRBJ2-3, with TRBD1 matching 8 bases. The CDR3 has 15 amino acids. V was clipped by 7 bases and J by 4 bases; unmatched bases: 10. Per germline, CDR1 ENHRY and CDR2 SYGVKD. CDR3 amino acids: CAINNGQGGPDTQYF. CDR3 sequence (DNA): TGTGCCATCAACAACGGACAGGGAGGACCAGATACGCAGTATTTT.

This chain joins TRBV15 and TRBJ2-2; 7 nucleotides align to TRBD2. Trimming at V came to 2 bases and at J to 7 bases, leaving 13 bases not matched to a gene. The CDR3 covers 17 residues. In germline, CDR1 is LNHNV, CDR2 YYDKDF (reference sequence). The CDR3 here is CATSRPKLALGGGELFF. Here the CDR3 DNA reads TGTGCCACCAGCAGACCAAAACTAGCGCTGGGTGGCGGGGAGCTGTTTTTT.

The chain carries TRBV28 and TRBJ2-7; the D call may be TRBD1 or TRBD2 (7 bases each). V gave up 7 bases and J gave up 2 bases, with 24 bases separating them. Germline values: CDR1 MDHEN, CDR2 SYDVKM. The CDR3 length is 17 residues. The CDR3 DNA sequence: TGTGCCAGCACTCCCGGAGGGGGCGGGAGCTCAGCCTACGAGCAGTACTTC. Its translation: CASTPGGGGSSAYEQYF.

The chain carries TRBV27 and TRBJ2-1; D ambiguous. The CDR3 contains 14 residues. V was clipped by 7 bases and J by 1 base, with 11 bases between them. Germline V gene data show CDR1 as MNHEY and CDR2 as SMNVEV (reference sequence). CDR3 sequence (DNA): TGTGCCAGCACCTTCGGCGGATCCTACAATGAGCAGTTCTTC. Translated, it gives CASTFGGSYNEQFF.

The J gene is TRBJ2-7, the V gene TRBV5-1; the D is unclear. The CDR3 runs to 16 residues. Germline V gene lookup returns CDR1 SGHRS and CDR2 YFSETQ. The V end was cut by 0 bases, the J end by 0 bases, with 13 bases between. The CDR3 spells CASSLADKRISYEQYF. For the CDR3, the DNA is TGCGCCAGCAGCTTGGCCGATAAGAGAATCTCCTACGAGCAGTACTTC.